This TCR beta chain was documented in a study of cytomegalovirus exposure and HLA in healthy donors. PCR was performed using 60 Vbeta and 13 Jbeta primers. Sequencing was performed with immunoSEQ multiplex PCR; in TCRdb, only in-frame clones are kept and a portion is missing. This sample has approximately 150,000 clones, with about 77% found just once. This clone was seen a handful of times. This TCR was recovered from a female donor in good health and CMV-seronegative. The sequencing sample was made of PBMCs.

The CDR3: CASSYRGDYPQGYTF. In DNA, the CDR3 is TGTGCCAGCAGTTACCGCGGGGATTACCCTCAGGGCTACACCTTC. The V call is TRBV6-5, the J call TRBJ1-2; D is unresolved. This CDR3 region has 15 residues. Between the trimmed V and J ends, which lost 2 bases and 8 bases, there was a span of 18 bases. Germline V lookup: CDR1 MNHEY, CDR2 SVGAGI.